This T cell receptor (beta chain) was captured in a study of T cells in Graves' hyperthyroidism and ophthalmopathy. Study results and caveats: Researchers found most expanded thyroid clonotypes above 0.001 in blood as well.

Amplification of TCR beta CDR3 regions was performed using RNA transcripts as template. Researchers ran a first-round RT-PCR on the TCR CDR3 using the HTBI primer set. TCRdb called the multiplex PCR reads again in MiXCR, with one record for every CDR3 protein. This sample has under 350,000 distinct CDR3 sequences, with approximately 14% found just once. With regard to this clonotype: Its antigen remains unidentified. The junction and the germline gene differ at one end; a read error may be behind it.

What was sequenced was blood. This TCR derives from a middle-aged woman with Graves' hyperthyroidism.

CDR3 DNA: TGTGCCAGTAGTATTAACTCACTGAAGACTGAAGCTTTCTTT. As protein: CASSINSLKTEAFF. V and J are TRBV19 and TRBJ1-1; D is unclear. The germline V gene has CDR1 LNHDA and CDR2 SQIVND (reference sequence). The CDR3 has 14 amino acids.